One sample yielded the 17 T cell receptor beta chains listed below, sequenced in a study of T cell repertoires in cytomegalovirus infection. TCRdb re-analysed the reads in MiXCR, keeping a single row per CDR3 protein. The table has about 700,000 distinct CDR3 sequences, around a third seen once. No antigen has been identified for these receptors. Specimen: cultured PBMCs, collected from culture after CMV antigen stimulation. These receptors came from a human donor in good health (CMV status not recorded). Some clones in this sample may be carry-over from other donors' samples.

This clonotype occurred a few times. CDR3 sequence reads: CASSLNTGSTEAFF. The CDR3 coding sequence is TGTGCCAGCAGTTTAAATACGGGCAGCACTGAAGCTTTCTTT. The chain employs TRBV12-3 or TRBV12-4 and TRBJ1-1; D is unclear. The V and J ends lost 2 bases and 4 bases respectively, with 11 bases between them. This CDR3 spans 14 amino acids.

CDR3 amino acids: CASGTGPTRQYF. The CDR3 region has the DNA TGTGCTTCCGGGACAGGGCCTACTCGGCAGTACTTC. The chain employs TRBV19 and TRBJ2-7; 9 nucleotides line up with TRBD1. Germline-derived CDR1 and CDR2 are LNHDA and SQIVND (reference sequence). The CDR3 runs 12 residues.

V usage is TRBV6-2 or TRBV6-3 and J usage is TRBJ1-2; TRBD1 matches 7 bases. The CDR3 totals 15 residues. Per germline, CDR1 MNHEY and CDR2 SVGEGT. Trimming cost V 6 bases and J 4 bases; bases outside gene matches: 11. This chain's CDR3 is CASSHPGQISYGYTF. DNA of the CDR3: TGTGCCAGCAGCCATCCGGGACAGATAAGCTATGGCTACACCTTC.

The V gene is TRBV19, the J gene TRBJ1-3; TRBD1 aligns across 11 bases. This CDR3 comprises 15 residues. The V segment lost 7 bases and the J segment 8 bases; nucleotides outside the gene matches: 10. Germline CDR1 is LNHDA and CDR2 is SQIVND (reference sequence). The CDR3 protein is CASTGRTGGLYTIYF. The CDR3 DNA sequence: TGTGCCAGTACCGGAAGGACAGGGGGCTTATACACCATATATTTT.

In this sample, this clonotype turned up many times. J is TRBJ2-7 and V is TRBV7-8; 8 bases match TRBD2. After removal of 5 bases from V and 3 bases from J, the junction contained 6 bases not matched to a gene. The CDR3 has 14 residues. Germline lookup yields CDR1 SGHVS and CDR2 FQNEAQ. CDR3 sequence reads: CASSKQGTSYEQYF. Written as DNA, the CDR3 is TGTGCCAGCAGCAAACAAGGGACTAGCTACGAGCAGTACTTC.

This clonotype was detected a few times. This rearrangement joins TRBV6-6 to TRBJ1-6; no reliable D call. The germline CDR1 and CDR2 sequences are MNHNY and SVGAGI (reference sequence). V shed 0 bases and J shed 13 bases, with 31 bases lying between them. The CDR3 runs 20 residues. CDR3 residues: CASSYSSGSGSFSSTLPLHF. The CDR3 nucleotides are TGTGCCAGCAGTTACTCGAGTGGTTCGGGCTCCTTCAGCAGCACGTTGCCCCTCCACTTT.

The rearrangement joins TRBV6-5 to TRBJ2-5; TRBD2 agrees at 8 bases. Germline trimming cut 2 bases from V and 5 bases from J; bases unmatched to any gene: 13. CDR1 and CDR2 from the germline V gene are MNHEY and SVGAGI. The CDR3 runs 17 residues. The CDR3 DNA reads TGTGCCAGCAGTTACCATATTAGCGGGGCCTACCCGGAGACCCAGTACTTC. Translating gives CASSYHISGAYPETQYF.

This rearrangement joins TRBV12-5 to TRBJ1-1; 10 bases line up with TRBD1. CDR3 length: 15 residues. V dropped 7 bases and J dropped 3; count of bases not matched to a gene: 8. The germline CDR1 and CDR2 sequences are LGHNT and FRNRAP. CDR3: CASAFQDRGDTEAFF. CDR3 bases: TGTGCTAGTGCTTTTCAGGACAGGGGGGACACTGAAGCTTTCTTT. Filled out from reference TRBV12-5 and TRBJ1-1, the complete variable domain reads DARVTQTPRHKVTEMGQEVTMRCQPILGHNTVFWYRQTMMQGLELLAYFRNRAPLDDSGMPKDRFSAEMPDATLATLKIQPSEPRDSAVYFCASAFQDRGDTEAFFGQGTRLTVV.

This clonotype has more than one count but fewer than ten. CDR3 sequence (DNA): TGCGCCAGCAGCCAAGACGGACAGAACACTGAAGCTTTCTTT. Its translation: CASSQDGQNTEAFF. This chain links TRBV5-1 with TRBJ1-1; D may be TRBD1 (5 bases). The CDR3 runs 14 residues. Trimming pared 4 bases from V and 1 base from J, leaving 11 bases between. Germline V gives CDR1 SGHRS, CDR2 YFSETQ.

The J gene is TRBJ2-3, the V gene TRBV4-3, with 7 nucleotides matching TRBD2. The germline V gene has CDR1 LGHNA and CDR2 YSLEER. The length of the CDR3 is 17 residues. V trimming: 4 bases; J trimming: 0 bases; junction bases outside the gene matches: 10. The CDR3 region has the DNA TGCGCCAGCAGCCTCTACCGATCTAGCGGTAGCACAGATACGCAGTATTTT. Protein product: CASSLYRSSGSTDTQYF.

This clonotype appeared a few times. V gene TRBV28 combines with J gene TRBJ2-5, with 10 bases lining up with TRBD2. This CDR3 is 15 amino acids long. Germline V gene lookup returns CDR1 MDHEN and CDR2 SYDVKM. V lost 5 bases, J lost 5 bases, and 8 bases stayed unmatched. The CDR3 bases are TGTGCCAGCAGTCCGTCTAGCGGGGGAGAGGAGACCCAGTACTTC. It codes for CASSPSSGGEETQYF. The full variable domain, with the rest looked up from reference TRBV28 and TRBJ2-5, is DVKVTQSSRYLVKRTGEKVFLECVQDMDHENMFWYRQDPGLGLRLIYFSYDVKMKEKGDIPEGYSVSREKKERFSLILESASTNQTSMYLCASSPSSGGEETQYFGPGTRLLVL.

This clonotype was seen repeatedly, ten times or more. J is TRBJ2-2 and V is TRBV7-2; D gene ambiguous. Trimming cost V 5 bases and J 7 bases, with 11 bases left between them. Germline V CDR1 and CDR2: SGHTA, FQGNSA. CDR3 length: 13 residues. The CDR3 sequence is CASSLNQDGELFF. As DNA, the CDR3 is TGTGCCAGCAGCCTAAACCAAGACGGGGAGCTGTTTTTT.

The chain joins TRBV4-1 to TRBJ1-3; D is unclear. CDR3 size: 16 residues. The germline CDR1 and CDR2 sequences are MGHRA and YSYEKL. V gave up 2 bases and J gave up 0 bases, with 11 bases separating them. The CDR3, as DNA: TGCGCCAGCAGCCAACCCGGAGTCCGCTCTGGAAACACCATATATTTT. It translates to CASSQPGVRSGNTIYF.

This clonotype was detected a few times. The V gene is TRBV5-5, the J gene TRBJ1-6, with 9 bases matching TRBD1. The germline V gene encodes CDR1 SGHKS and CDR2 YYEKEE (reference sequence). With V trimmed by 4 bases and J by 10 bases, 12 bases remained unmatched. CDR3 size: 16 residues. CDR3 bases: TGTGCCAGCAGCCATGCCGTGGGACAGGGAAGGTCACCCCTCCACTTT. Residues: CASSHAVGQGRSPLHF.

V gene TRBV4-1 combines with J gene TRBJ1-1; D gene uncertain. Trimming pared 7 bases from V and 1 base from J, leaving 19 bases between. This CDR3 comprises 16 residues. Germline CDR1 is MGHRA and CDR2 is YSYEKL. The CDR3 protein is CASNPGGGLTNTEAFF. The CDR3 bases are TGCGCCAGCAACCCCGGCGGCGGACTGACGAACACTGAAGCTTTCTTT.

CDR3 sequence (DNA): TGCGCCAGCAGCTCCAAATTCCCCGGGACAGGGTACAACCCTTACACCTTC. This encodes CASSSKFPGTGYNPYTF. This chain connects TRBV5-1 to TRBJ1-2, with 9 bases fitting TRBD1. The CDR3 is 17 residues long. Germline CDR1 is SGHRS and CDR2 is YFSETQ. With V trimmed by 3 bases and J by 11 bases, 20 bases remained unmatched.

This clonotype was found a few times. V is TRBV6-2 or TRBV6-3 and J is TRBJ2-7; perhaps TRBD1 as D (5 bases). The CDR3 sequence is 13 residues long. CDR1 and CDR2 (germline): MNHEY, SVGEGT. V lost 4 bases, J lost 2 bases, and 9 bases lay in between. The CDR3 DNA follows: TGTGCCAGCAGTTCCAGACAGACCTACGAGCAGTACTTC. This sequence encodes CASSSRQTYEQYF.